What follows are 12 T cell receptor beta chains derived from one specimen sequenced in a study of OX40 agonist ivuxolimab in advanced cancers. Profiled with immunoSEQ multiplex PCR; TCRdb holds only in-frame clones, not every one. This sample has approximately 58,000 clones, with around 93% found just once. The material was CD4+ or CD8+ T cells sorted from blood, obtained in a trial of the OX40 agonist ivuxolimab. Every receptor here comes from an adult with an advanced solid tumor such as melanoma, head and neck, liver or kidney cancer.

V is TRBV18 and J is TRBJ2-4; TRBD2 might be the D (5 bases). V lost 5 bases and J lost 0, with 20 bases in between. The CDR3 covers 18 residues. CDR1 is KGHSH and CDR2 is LQKENI in the germline V gene. The CDR3 coding sequence is TGTGCCAGCTCATCATCTCGGCTAGCAGCACTAGCCAAAAACATTCAGTACTTC. This translates into CASSSSRLAALAKNIQYF.

This clone was detected once. This chain uses TRBV4-1 with TRBJ1-5, with no clear D. Looked up from germline, CDR1 is MGHRA and CDR2 is YSYEKL. Trimming shortened V by 0 bases and J by 3 bases, and 6 bases separated the two germline ends. This CDR3 contains 14 residues. CDR3 residues: CASSQDGDNQPQHF. In DNA form, the CDR3 reads TGCGCCAGCAGCCAAGATGGCGACAATCAGCCCCAGCATTTT.

This sequence joins TRBV6-5 and TRBJ1-1; a weak D match, TRBD1 (6 bases). V was shortened by 2 bases and J by 1 base, with 8 bases between the two germline ends. Germline V gene data show CDR1 as MNHEY and CDR2 as SVGAGI. The CDR3 is 14 residues long. The CDR3 region is CASSYRTANTEAFF. CDR3 bases: TGTGCCAGCAGTTACCGGACAGCGAACACTGAAGCTTTCTTT.

This rearrangement joins TRBV15 to TRBJ1-2, with TRBD1 matching 7 bases. The CDR3 is 17 residues long. The germline V gene encodes CDR1 LNHNV and CDR2 YYDKDF (reference sequence). J lost 6 bases, V lost 1 base, and 14 bases had no gene match. The CDR3 DNA reads TGTGCCACCAGCAGAGGCCAAGGACAGGAATGGAGCGATGGCTACACCTTC. Translated: CATSRGQGQEWSDGYTF.

J is TRBJ2-1 and V is TRBV5-6; 7 positions match TRBD2. J gave up 2 bases and V 0 bases, and 5 bases lay outside the gene matches. The CDR3 covers 16 residues. The V gene's germline CDR1 is SGHDT and CDR2 YYEEEE. In DNA, the CDR3 is TGTGCCAGCAGCTTGGGGGCGGGAGAACCCTACAATGAGCAGTTCTTC. Translation: CASSLGAGEPYNEQFF. Full variable domain (rest looked up from reference TRBV5-6 and TRBJ2-1): DAGVTQSPTHLIKTRGQQVTLRCSPKSGHDTVSWYQQALGQGPQFIFQYYEEEERQRGNFPDRFSGHQFPNYSSELNVNALLLGDSALYLCASSLGAGEPYNEQFFGPGTRLTVL.

The chain recombines TRBV7-9 with TRBJ2-5; D is uncertain. V was shortened by 5 bases and J by 5 bases, with 15 bases between the two germline ends. The V gene's germline CDR1 is SEHNR and CDR2 FQNEAQ (reference sequence). CDR3 length: 14 residues. This CDR3 is CASSPRPAPETQYF. The DNA for the CDR3 is TGTGCCAGCAGCCCCCGACCCGCCCCGGAGACCCAGTACTTC.

The chain uses TRBV5-1 and TRBJ2-1; weak D call: TRBD1 (6 bases). Trimming took off 5 bases at V and 4 bases at J, with 7 bases between the two ends. Germline values: CDR1 SGHRS, CDR2 YFSETQ. This CDR3 is 12 amino acids long. CDR3 nucleotide sequence: TGCGCCAGCAGACAGGGATACAATGAGCAGTTCTTC. This sequence encodes CASRQGYNEQFF.

The chain employs TRBV10-3 and TRBJ1-6; D unresolved. Germline V gives CDR1 ENHRY, CDR2 SYGVKD. The V end was cut by 3 bases, the J end by 10 bases, with 7 bases between. The CDR3 is made up of 12 amino acids. CDR3 protein: CAISDRLSPLHF. As DNA, the CDR3 is TGTGCCATCAGTGATAGACTGTCACCCCTCCACTTT.

The chain links TRBV27 to TRBJ2-1; D not resolved. V shed 5 bases and J shed 5 bases, with 7 bases lying between them. Per the germline V gene, CDR1 is MNHEY and CDR2 is SMNVEV (reference sequence). CDR3 length: 12 residues. Written as DNA, the CDR3 is TGTGCCAGCAGTCCTACCAACAATGAGCAGTTCTTC. Its protein product is CASSPTNNEQFF.

This clone was counted between two and nine times. The chain uses TRBV5-6 and TRBJ2-1; 7 nucleotides agree with TRBD2. The V gene's germline CDR1 is SGHDT and CDR2 YYEEEE. The CDR3 covers 14 residues. Trimming removed 2 bases from V and 5 bases from J; junction bases left unmatched: 4. The CDR3 sequence is CASSFGLGNNEQFF. In DNA, the CDR3 is TGTGCCAGCAGCTTTGGACTAGGAAACAATGAGCAGTTCTTC.

This clone was detected only a few times. This chain's CDR3 is CASSVSGGPYEQYF. The CDR3 bases are TGTGCCAGCAGCGTATCGGGTGGCCCCTACGAGCAGTACTTC. This chain connects TRBV9 to TRBJ2-7; D unclear. V was shortened by 1 base and J by 2 bases, with 10 bases between the two germline ends. The CDR3 contains 14 residues. Germline CDR1 SGDLS, CDR2 YYNGEE.

In nucleotides, the CDR3 is TGTGCCAGCAGTTTATCAAAGGGCCCGGGCACCCAAATCCAGGAAAAACTGTTTTTT. This codes for CASSLSKGPGTQIQEKLFF. The J gene is TRBJ1-4, the V gene TRBV27; D unclear. The CDR3 has 19 residues. From germline, CDR1 is MNHEY and CDR2 SMNVEV (reference sequence). The V end was cut by 0 bases, the J end by 8 bases, with 25 bases between. The full variable domain, its missing parts supplied by reference TRBV27 and TRBJ1-4, is EAQVTQNPRYLITVTGKKLTVTCSQNMNHEYMSWYRQDPGLGLRQIYYSMNVEVTDKGDVPEGYKVSRKEKRNFPLILESPSPNQTSLYFCASSLSKGPGTQIQEKLFFGSGTQLSVL.